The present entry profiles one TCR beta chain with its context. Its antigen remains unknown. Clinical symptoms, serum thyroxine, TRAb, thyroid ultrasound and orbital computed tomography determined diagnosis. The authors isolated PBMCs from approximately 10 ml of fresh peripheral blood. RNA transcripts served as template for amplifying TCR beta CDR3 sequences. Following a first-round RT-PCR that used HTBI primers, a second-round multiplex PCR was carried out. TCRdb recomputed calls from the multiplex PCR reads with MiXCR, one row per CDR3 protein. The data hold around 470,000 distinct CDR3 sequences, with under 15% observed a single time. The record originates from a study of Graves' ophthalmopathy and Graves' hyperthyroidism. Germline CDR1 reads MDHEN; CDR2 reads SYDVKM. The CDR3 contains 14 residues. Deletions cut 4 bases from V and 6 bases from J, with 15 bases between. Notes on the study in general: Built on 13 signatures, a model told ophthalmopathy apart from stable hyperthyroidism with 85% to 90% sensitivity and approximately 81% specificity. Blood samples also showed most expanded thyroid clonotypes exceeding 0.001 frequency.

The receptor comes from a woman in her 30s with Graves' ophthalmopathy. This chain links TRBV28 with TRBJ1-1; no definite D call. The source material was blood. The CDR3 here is CASSSPPREAEAFF. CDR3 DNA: TGTGCCAGCAGTTCGCCACCCCGTGAGGCTGAAGCTTTCTTT.